A selection of T cell receptor beta chains follows, all from one sample in a study of shared clonotypes between healthy human individuals. Assay used: immunoSEQ multiplex PCR; TCRdb lists only in-frame clones, some missing. Of roughly 2 million clones in the sample, about 94% were seen once. The sequenced sample consisted of naive CD8+ T cells sorted from blood. These receptors all come from a man aged 18 to 29 in good health. The conserved cysteine and the conserved F or W are not part of the CDR3 here. Clone size is not always given. Where it is, it says once, few, many or a class for expanded clones.

>TRBV10-2|once|TRBJ1-4
ASSERDSFNEKLF
>TRBV10-3|-|TRBJ1-1
ATHGGQGRETEAF
>TRBV29-1|-|TRBJ2-1
SVGGGDEQF
>TRBV5-6|-|TRBJ2-5
ASSLWGGGPETQY
>TRBV7-9|-|TRBJ2-7
ASSAGGSAEQY
>TRBV6-5|-|TRBJ2-2
ASSYEREYPGELF
>TRBV28|-|TRBJ1-2
ASSSPYRTGVDYGYT
>TRBV5-4|-|TRBJ2-5
ASSAALTGMETQY
>TRBV5-1|-|TRBJ1-1
ASSLLGIVTEAF
>TRBV5-4|-|TRBJ2-7
ASSLWTSAEQY
>TRBV7-2|-|TRBJ2-1
ASSSVQTSGGIYNEQF
>TRBV19|-|TRBJ1-2
ASMGTPYGYT
>TRBV6-6|-|TRBJ1-5
ASSYSNAETGQPQH
>TRBV5-6|-|TRBJ1-1
ASSPQGLDTEAF
>TRBV6-6|-|TRBJ2-7
ASSPTDLTGNYEQY
>TRBV19|-|TRBJ2-7
ASSTRDSRSYEQY
>TRBV4-1|-|TRBJ2-7
ASSQAPPLLSSYEQY
>TRBV15|-|TRBJ2-1
ATSRDLGNEQF
>TRBV7-9|-|TRBJ1-4
ASSSSSTNEKLF
>TRBV9|-|TRBJ2-1
ASSVVGGPEEQF
>TRBV5-4|-|TRBJ1-5
ASSQQGSGQPQH
>TRBV5-4|-|TRBJ2-7
ASSLVGQTYEQY
>TRBV7-2|-|TRBJ1-4
ASSLTGTNEKLF
>TRBV2|-|TRBJ2-5
ASSEEVFEAQY
>TRBV15|-|TRBJ2-1
ATSTRTSGPYNEQF
>TRBV5-4|-|TRBJ2-7
ASSSGLGQSSYEQY
>TRBV13|once|TRBJ1-2
ASSAGKNYGYT
>TRBV14|once|TRBJ2-7
ASSQPPYEQY
>TRBV11-2|-|TRBJ1-1
ASSLDPGFYAEAF
>TRBV5-4|once|TRBJ2-2
ASSLRNTGELF
>TRBV5-6|-|TRBJ2-7
ASSLGQGTVEQY
>TRBV13|-|TRBJ2-7
ASSLGTGLPEVGQY
>TRBV5-1|-|TRBJ1-2
ASSLGDGNYGYT
>TRBV19|-|TRBJ2-7
ASRPGGWDYEQY
>TRBV9|-|TRBJ2-2
ASSLRPGELF
>TRBV10-1|-|TRBJ2-1
ASSDGGTGGPYNEQF
>TRBV7-8|-|TRBJ2-7
ASSFPGRNEQY
>TRBV6-5|-|TRBJ1-1
ASSGGTEAF
>TRBV29-1|-|TRBJ1-1
SVGGSEAF
>TRBV5-1|-|TRBJ2-1
ASSLAYSLAGGTYNEQF
>TRBV6-7|-|TRBJ2-7
ASRPSYEQY
>TRBV28|-|TRBJ1-3
ASNGRSGNTIY